These 24 T cell receptor beta chains share one sample of origin, sequenced in a study of blood T cell repertoires in COVID-19. Sequencing used immunoSEQ multiplex PCR; TCRdb keeps in-frame clones, though not all of them. In the table there are 250,000 or so clones, approximately 86% of which are singletons. The sample comprised peripheral blood. The source is a man in his forties or fifties with active or convalescent COVID-19.

The rearrangement uses TRBV5-4 and TRBJ1-2, with 9 bases lining up with TRBD1. J gave up 8 bases and V 4 bases, and 6 bases lay outside the gene matches. The CDR3 spans 13 residues. Germline assignment: CDR1 SGHNT and CDR2 YYREEE (reference sequence). The DNA for the CDR3 is TGTGCCAGCAGCCCGTGGGACAGGGAGGGCTACACCTTC. Protein product: CASSPWDREGYTF.

The chain is built from TRBV10-2 and TRBJ1-2; D call uncertain. V was cut by 3 bases and J by 8 bases, with 10 bases left in between. This CDR3 region has 12 residues. Germline V gene sequence: CDR1 WSHSY, CDR2 SAAADI. The chain's CDR3 is CASSERETGYTF. CDR3 sequence (DNA): TGCGCCAGCAGTGAAAGGGAGACCGGCTACACCTTC.

J is TRBJ1-2 and V is TRBV30; a possible D gene is TRBD1 (6 bases). Trimming removed 7 bases from V and 5 bases from J, with 14 bases in between. The CDR3 is 12 residues long. Germline CDR1 reads GTSNPN; CDR2 reads SVGIG (reference sequence). The CDR3 DNA reads as TGTGCCTCGCCGCTGGGGGCGTATGGCTACACCTTC. It yields the protein CASPLGAYGYTF.

The V gene is TRBV10-1, the J gene TRBJ2-1; TRBD2 matches 14 bases. Per the germline V gene, CDR1 is WNHNN and CDR2 is SYGVQD (reference sequence). The V gene end was trimmed by 5 bases and the J gene end by 4 bases; junction bases not matched to a gene: 1. CDR3 length: 15 residues. The CDR3 nucleotides read TGCGCCAGCAGTCGACTAGCGGGAGGGTACAATGAGCAGTTCTTC. Translated, it gives CASSRLAGGYNEQFF.

This chain uses TRBV19 with TRBJ2-1; 7 bases are shared with TRBD1. The CDR3 runs to 18 residues. Germline trimming cut 7 bases from V and 7 bases from J; bases unmatched to any gene: 22. Germline V gene lookup returns CDR1 LNHDA and CDR2 SQIVND (reference sequence). The CDR3 protein is CASKETTGTLLRANEQFF. CDR3 bases: TGTGCCAGTAAAGAGACGACAGGGACGCTTCTGAGGGCTAATGAGCAGTTCTTC. Full variable domain (rest looked up from reference TRBV19 and TRBJ2-1): DGGITQSPKYLFRKEGQNVTLSCEQNLNHDAMYWYRQDPGQGLRLIYYSQIVNDFQKGDIAEGYSVSREKKESFPLTVTSAQKNPTAFYLCASKETTGTLLRANEQFFGPGTRLTVL.

The chain uses TRBV7-9 and TRBJ1-2; D possibly corresponds to TRBD1 (5 bases). Germline V CDR1 and CDR2: SEHNR, FQNEAQ (reference sequence). The CDR3 covers 13 residues. The V and J ends lost 0 bases and 4 bases respectively, with 6 bases between them. The CDR3 coding sequence is TGTGCCAGCAGCTTAGCGGGGCCCTATGGCTACACCTTC. Its translation: CASSLAGPYGYTF.

The chain combines TRBV6-5 with TRBJ2-7, with 9 nucleotides matching TRBD1. The CDR3 extends over 14 amino acids. Germline V gene data show CDR1 as MNHEY and CDR2 as SVGAGI. The V and J ends lost 4 bases and 5 bases, in that order; junction bases with no gene match: 6. CDR3 coding DNA: TGTGCCAGCAGTTCGGGACAGGGAGTGCACGAGCAGTACTTC. This sequence encodes CASSSGQGVHEQYF.

The chain links TRBV30 to TRBJ1-4; no clear D gene. The ends were cut back, 5 bases at V and 6 bases at J, with 13 bases in the middle. Germline assignment: CDR1 GTSNPN and CDR2 SVGIG (reference sequence). CDR3 length equals 13 residues. The CDR3 is CAWGGGKDEKLFF. The DNA for the CDR3 is TGTGCCTGGGGAGGAGGGAAGGATGAAAAACTGTTTTTT. The whole variable domain, remainder taken from reference TRBV30 and TRBJ1-4, is SQTIHQWPATLVQPVGSPLSLECTVEGTSNPNLYWYRQAAGRGLQLLFYSVGIGQISSEVPQNLSASRPQDRQFILSSKKLLLSDSGFYLCAWGGGKDEKLFFGSGTQLSVL.

This clone was seen only once. The chain recombines TRBV7-6 with TRBJ2-3; 9 positions agree with TRBD2. V was clipped by 3 bases and J by 2 bases; unmatched bases: 3. Germline CDR1 SGHVS, CDR2 FNYEAQ. The CDR3 sequence is 15 residues long. The CDR3 region has the DNA TGTGCCAGCAGCTTTAGCGGGGGCTACACAGATACGCAGTATTTT. Its translation: CASSFSGGYTDTQYF.

The chain employs TRBV6-5 and TRBJ1-1; D is uncertain. Germline CDR1 and CDR2: MNHEY and SVGAGI. Between the trimmed V and J ends, which lost 6 bases and 3 bases, there was a span of 14 bases. The CDR3 covers 14 residues. The CDR3 DNA is TGTGCCAGCAGAAAGACCCAGGTCGACACTGAAGCTTTCTTT. Protein sequence: CASRKTQVDTEAFF.

CDR3 in amino acids: CASSISGLGSYEQYF. DNA of the CDR3: TGTGCCAGCTCGATCTCGGGACTAGGGTCCTACGAGCAGTACTTC. The chain joins TRBV27 to TRBJ2-7; TRBD2 aligns across 8 bases. CDR3 length: 15 amino acids. Germline-derived CDR1 and CDR2 are MNHEY and SMNVEV (reference sequence). The ends lost 8 bases at V and 1 base at J; junction bases unmatched: 10.

The chain uses TRBV12-3 or TRBV12-4 and TRBJ1-2; tentatively, D is TRBD1 (5 bases). V lost 5 bases and J 3 bases, leaving 10 bases between the germline ends. This CDR3 has 13 amino acids. In DNA, the CDR3 is TGTGCCAGCAGTCCCGGGACTGACTATGGCTACACCTTC. Its translation: CASSPGTDYGYTF.

This chain joins TRBV6-1 and TRBJ1-2; D not certain. CDR1 is MNHNS and CDR2 is SASEGT in the germline V gene. V lost 2 bases to trimming and J lost 5 bases, with 12 bases between them. The CDR3 is 14 residues long. The DNA for the CDR3 is TGTGCCAGCAGTGAAAATGGCAGGTCTTATGGCTACACCTTC. It translates to CASSENGRSYGYTF.

The genes are TRBV11-2 and TRBJ1-1; D is unresolved. The CDR3 covers 16 residues. Germline loops: CDR1 SGHAT, CDR2 FQNNGV. Deletions cut 1 base from V and 1 base from J, with 13 bases between. As DNA, the CDR3 is TGTGCCAGCAGCTTAGGACCCCGTATAGCGAACACTGAAGCTTTCTTT. As protein: CASSLGPRIANTEAFF.

This clone has more than one count but fewer than ten. The genes are TRBV7-2 and TRBJ2-2; possible D gene TRBD2, 5 bases. The length of the CDR3 is 14 residues. Germline CDR1 and CDR2: SGHTA and FQGNSA. With 5 bases removed from V and 5 bases from J, the gap between germline ends came to 12 bases. The DNA for the CDR3 is TGTGCCAGCAGCGGCGCGGTAGCGACCGGGGAGCTGTTTTTT. As protein: CASSGAVATGELFF. The full variable domain, rest sourced from reference TRBV7-2 and TRBJ2-2, is GAGVSQSPSNKVTEKGKDVELRCDPISGHTALYWYRQSLGQGLEFLIYFQGNSAPDKSGLPSDRFSAERTGGSVSTLTIQRTQQEDSAVYLCASSGAVATGELFFGEGSRLTVL.

The chain carries TRBV30 and TRBJ2-7, with a weak D call TRBD2 (5 bases). Germline CDR1 and CDR2: GTSNPN and SVGIG (reference sequence). The CDR3 consists of 13 residues. The V gene lost 1 base and the J gene lost 0 bases, with 7 bases spanning the gap. This chain's CDR3 is CAWSDGNSYEQYF. The CDR3 coding sequence is TGTGCCTGGAGTGACGGGAACTCCTACGAGCAGTACTTC.

This clone was detected only once. The chain has TRBV3-1 (or the pseudogene TRBV3-2) and TRBJ1-5, with 7 bases that match TRBD1. J gave up 0 bases and V 3 bases, and 5 bases lay outside the gene matches. Germline-derived CDR1 and CDR2 are LGHDT and YNNKEL (reference sequence). The CDR3 runs 16 residues. CDR3 coding DNA: TGTGCCAGCAGCCAGGGACAGATTAATAGCAATCAGCCCCAGCATTTT. It encodes CASSQGQINSNQPQHF.

This chain uses TRBV6-5 with TRBJ2-3, with D possibly TRBD1 on 6 matching bases. Germline CDR1 is MNHEY and CDR2 is SVGAGI. The CDR3 length is 14 residues. Trimming took 6 bases from V and 1 from J, leaving 11 bases between them. This chain's CDR3 is CASRSGAGTDTQYF. The CDR3 DNA is TGTGCCAGCAGGTCAGGGGCGGGCACAGATACGCAGTATTTT.

J is TRBJ2-1 and V is TRBV9; 7 nucleotides line up with TRBD1. V shed 4 bases, J shed 5 bases, and the junction held 3 bases outside the gene matches. Germline loops: CDR1 SGDLS, CDR2 YYNGEE. The CDR3 has 13 amino acids. Written as DNA, the CDR3 is TGTGCCAGCAGCCAGACAGGGAACAATGAGCAGTTCTTC. Translation gives CASSQTGNNEQFF.

The J gene is TRBJ2-1, the V gene TRBV19; TRBD2 might be the D (5 bases). CDR3 length equals 13 residues. The germline V and J ends were trimmed by 3 bases and 4 bases, with 7 bases remaining between them. Germline V lookup: CDR1 LNHDA, CDR2 SQIVND (reference sequence). The CDR3 loop reads CASSISGYNEQFF. The CDR3 DNA reads TGTGCCAGTAGTATCTCGGGGTACAATGAGCAGTTCTTC.

This sequence joins TRBV29-1 and TRBJ1-1; the D gene is possibly TRBD1 (5 bases). The CDR3 spans 12 residues. CDR1 and CDR2 from the germline V gene are SQVTM and ANQGSEA. Trimming pared 6 bases from V and 3 bases from J, leaving 11 bases between. CDR3 coding DNA: TGCAGCGTACGCGACAGATACACTGAAGCTTTCTTT. Translated, it gives CSVRDRYTEAFF.

This chain joins TRBV27 and TRBJ2-3, with 7 bases matching TRBD2. Losses at the gene ends were 7 bases for V and 5 bases for J; bases not matched to a gene: 9. Germline loops: CDR1 MNHEY, CDR2 SMNVEV (reference sequence). There are 14 residues in the CDR3. The CDR3 loop is CASMAWGGLDTQYF. In DNA form, the CDR3 reads TGTGCCAGCATGGCGTGGGGAGGGCTAGATACGCAGTATTTT.

The chain uses TRBV5-1 and TRBJ2-3; 8 bases are shared with TRBD2. The CDR3 contains 15 residues. Looked up from germline, CDR1 is SGHRS and CDR2 is YFSETQ. The V and J ends lost 3 bases and 7 bases, in that order; junction bases with no gene match: 10. CDR3 loop: CASSSIGGARNTQYF. The CDR3 DNA is TGCGCCAGCAGCTCTATCGGGGGGGCCCGGAATACGCAGTATTTT.

The chain has TRBV13 and TRBJ2-3; 7 bases line up with TRBD2. Trimming at V came to 5 bases and at J to 3 bases, leaving 23 bases not matched to a gene. The V gene's germline CDR1 is PRHDT and CDR2 FYEKMQ (reference sequence). This CDR3 comprises 20 residues. The CDR3 spells CASSESMGSGPSIGTDTQYF. For the CDR3, the DNA is TGTGCCAGCAGCGAATCCATGGGTAGCGGGCCGTCTATAGGGACAGATACGCAGTATTTT.